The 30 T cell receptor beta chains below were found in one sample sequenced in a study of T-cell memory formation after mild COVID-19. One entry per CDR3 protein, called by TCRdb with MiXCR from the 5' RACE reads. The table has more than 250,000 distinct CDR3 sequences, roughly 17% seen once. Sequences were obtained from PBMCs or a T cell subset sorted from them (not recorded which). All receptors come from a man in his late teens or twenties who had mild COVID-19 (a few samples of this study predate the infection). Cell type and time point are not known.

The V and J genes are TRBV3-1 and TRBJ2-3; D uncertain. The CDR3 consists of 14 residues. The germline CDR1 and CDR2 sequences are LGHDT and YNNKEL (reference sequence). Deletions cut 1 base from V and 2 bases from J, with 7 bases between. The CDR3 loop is CASSQVGFTDTQYF. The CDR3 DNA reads TGTGCCAGCAGCCAAGTTGGGTTCACAGATACGCAGTATTTT.

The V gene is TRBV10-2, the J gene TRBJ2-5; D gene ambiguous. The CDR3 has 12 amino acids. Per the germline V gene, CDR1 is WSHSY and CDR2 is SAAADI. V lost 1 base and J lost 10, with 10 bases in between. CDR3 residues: CASSEFKRSQYF. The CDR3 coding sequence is TGCGCCAGCAGTGAGTTTAAGAGGAGCCAGTACTTC.

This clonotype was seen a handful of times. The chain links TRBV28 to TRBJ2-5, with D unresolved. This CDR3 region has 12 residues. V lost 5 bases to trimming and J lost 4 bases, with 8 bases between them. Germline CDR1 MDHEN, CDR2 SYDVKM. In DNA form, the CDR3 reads TGTGCCAGCAGTACTACCCGAGAGACCCAGTACTTC. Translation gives CASSTTRETQYF.

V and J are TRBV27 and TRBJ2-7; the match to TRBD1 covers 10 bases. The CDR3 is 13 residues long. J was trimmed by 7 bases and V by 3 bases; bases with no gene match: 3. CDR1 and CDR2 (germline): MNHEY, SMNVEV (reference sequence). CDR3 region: CASSLTGGGEQYV. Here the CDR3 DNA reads TGTGCCAGCAGTTTGACAGGGGGCGGTGAGCAGTACGTC.

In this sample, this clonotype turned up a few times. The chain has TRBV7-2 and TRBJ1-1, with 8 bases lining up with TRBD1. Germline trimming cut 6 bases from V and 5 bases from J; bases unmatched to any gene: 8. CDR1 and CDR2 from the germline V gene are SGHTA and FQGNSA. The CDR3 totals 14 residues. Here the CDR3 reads CASSIQGGRTEAFF. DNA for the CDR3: TGTGCCAGCAGTATACAGGGGGGAAGGACTGAAGCTTTCTTT. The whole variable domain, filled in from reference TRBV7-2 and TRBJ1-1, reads GAGVSQSPSNKVTEKGKDVELRCDPISGHTALYWYRQSLGQGLEFLIYFQGNSAPDKSGLPSDRFSAERTGGSVSTLTIQRTQQEDSAVYLCASSIQGGRTEAFFGQGTRLTVV.

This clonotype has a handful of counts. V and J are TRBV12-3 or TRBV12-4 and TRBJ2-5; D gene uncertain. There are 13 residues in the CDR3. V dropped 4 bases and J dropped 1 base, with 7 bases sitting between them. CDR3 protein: CASSSNSQETQYF. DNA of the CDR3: TGTGCCAGCAGTTCGAACAGCCAAGAGACCCAGTACTTC.

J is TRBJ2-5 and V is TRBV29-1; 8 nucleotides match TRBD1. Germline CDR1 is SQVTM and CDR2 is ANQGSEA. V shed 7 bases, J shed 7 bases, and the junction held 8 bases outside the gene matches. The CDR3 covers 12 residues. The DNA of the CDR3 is TGCAGCGCTGGACAGGGCTTGGGGACCCAGTACTTC. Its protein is CSAGQGLGTQYF.

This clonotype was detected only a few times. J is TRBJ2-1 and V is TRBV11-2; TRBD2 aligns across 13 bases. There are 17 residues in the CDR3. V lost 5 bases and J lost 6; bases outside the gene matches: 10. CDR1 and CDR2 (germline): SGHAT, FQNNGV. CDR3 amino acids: CASSKSGLAGALNEQFF. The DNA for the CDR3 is TGTGCCAGCAGCAAAAGCGGACTAGCGGGGGCCCTCAATGAGCAGTTCTTC.

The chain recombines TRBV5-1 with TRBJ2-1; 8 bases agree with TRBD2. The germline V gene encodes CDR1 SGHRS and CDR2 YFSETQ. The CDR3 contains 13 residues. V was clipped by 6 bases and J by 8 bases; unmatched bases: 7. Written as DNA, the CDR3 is TGCGCCAGCAAGGGTAGCGGGGCCGATGAGCAGTTCTTC. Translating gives CASKGSGADEQFF.

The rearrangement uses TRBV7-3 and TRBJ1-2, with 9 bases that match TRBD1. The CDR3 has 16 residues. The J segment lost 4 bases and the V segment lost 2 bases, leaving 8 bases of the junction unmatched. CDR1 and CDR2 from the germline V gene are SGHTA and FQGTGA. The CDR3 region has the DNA TGTGCCAGCAGCTTATGGGGCGGGGACAGGGCCTATGGCTACACCTTC. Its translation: CASSLWGGDRAYGYTF.

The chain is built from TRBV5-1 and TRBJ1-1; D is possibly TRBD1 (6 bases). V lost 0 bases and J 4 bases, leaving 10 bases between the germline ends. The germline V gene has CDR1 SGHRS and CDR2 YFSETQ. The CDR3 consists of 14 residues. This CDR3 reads CASSLDRASTEAFF. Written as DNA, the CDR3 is TGCGCCAGCAGCTTGGACAGGGCGAGCACTGAAGCTTTCTTT.

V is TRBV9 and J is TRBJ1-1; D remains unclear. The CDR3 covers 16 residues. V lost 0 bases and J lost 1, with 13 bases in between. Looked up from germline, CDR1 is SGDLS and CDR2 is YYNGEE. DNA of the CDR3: TGTGCCAGCAGCGTAGCCGTTGGAGGTCGGAACACTGAAGCTTTCTTT. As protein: CASSVAVGGRNTEAFF. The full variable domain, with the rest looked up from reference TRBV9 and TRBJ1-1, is DSGVTQTPKHLITATGQRVTLRCSPRSGDLSVYWYQQSLDQGLQFLIQYYNGEERAKGNILERFSAQQFPDLHSELNLSSLELGDSALYFCASSVAVGGRNTEAFFGQGTRLTVV.

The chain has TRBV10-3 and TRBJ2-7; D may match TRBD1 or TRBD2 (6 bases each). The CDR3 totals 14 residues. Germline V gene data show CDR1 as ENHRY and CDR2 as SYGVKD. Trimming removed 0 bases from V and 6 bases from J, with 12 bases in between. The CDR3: CAISESGGSIEQYF. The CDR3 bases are TGTGCCATCAGTGAGTCAGGGGGGTCTATCGAGCAGTACTTC.

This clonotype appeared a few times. CDR3 DNA: TGTGCCAGCAGCCGCCCCCGGCAGGGACGCAATGAGCAGTTCTTC. This sequence encodes CASSRPRQGRNEQFF. The chain uses TRBV12-3 or TRBV12-4 and TRBJ2-1; D is possibly TRBD1 or TRBD2 (5 bases each). The CDR3 covers 15 residues. Between the trimmed V and J ends, which lost 6 bases and 6 bases, there was a span of 18 bases.

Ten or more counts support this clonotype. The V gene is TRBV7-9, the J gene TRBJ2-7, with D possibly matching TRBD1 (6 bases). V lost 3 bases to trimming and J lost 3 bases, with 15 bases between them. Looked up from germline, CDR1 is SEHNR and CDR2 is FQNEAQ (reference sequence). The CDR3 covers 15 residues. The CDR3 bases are TGTGCCAGCAGCTTCGCGCGGACAGAAGGCTACGAGCAGTACTTC. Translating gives CASSFARTEGYEQYF.

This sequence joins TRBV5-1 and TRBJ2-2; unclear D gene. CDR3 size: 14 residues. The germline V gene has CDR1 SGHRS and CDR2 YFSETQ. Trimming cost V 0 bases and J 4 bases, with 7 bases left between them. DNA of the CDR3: TGCGCCAGCAGCTTGGGCTCGTCCACCGGGGAGCTGTTTTTT. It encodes CASSLGSSTGELFF.

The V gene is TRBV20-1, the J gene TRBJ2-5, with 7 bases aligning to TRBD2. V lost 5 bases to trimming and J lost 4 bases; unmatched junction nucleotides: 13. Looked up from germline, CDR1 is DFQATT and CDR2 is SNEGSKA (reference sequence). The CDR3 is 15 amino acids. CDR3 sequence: CSAPKARTRRETQYF. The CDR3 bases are TGCAGTGCTCCAAAAGCCCGGACTAGACGAGAGACCCAGTACTTC.

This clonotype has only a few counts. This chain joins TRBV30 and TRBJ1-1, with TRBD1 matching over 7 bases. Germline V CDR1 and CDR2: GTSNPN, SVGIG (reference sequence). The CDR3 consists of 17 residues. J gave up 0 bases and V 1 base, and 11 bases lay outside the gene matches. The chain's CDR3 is CAWSAQGGFRVNTEAFF. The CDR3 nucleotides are TGTGCCTGGAGTGCGCAGGGGGGGTTTCGTGTGAACACTGAAGCTTTCTTT.

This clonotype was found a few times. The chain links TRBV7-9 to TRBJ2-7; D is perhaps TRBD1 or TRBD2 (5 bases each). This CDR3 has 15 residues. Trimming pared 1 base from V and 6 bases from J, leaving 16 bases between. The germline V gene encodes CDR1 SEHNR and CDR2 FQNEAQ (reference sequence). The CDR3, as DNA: TGTGCCAGCAGCTTAGTTAGGGGCCCACTAGGCGAGCAGTACGTC. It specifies CASSLVRGPLGEQYV.

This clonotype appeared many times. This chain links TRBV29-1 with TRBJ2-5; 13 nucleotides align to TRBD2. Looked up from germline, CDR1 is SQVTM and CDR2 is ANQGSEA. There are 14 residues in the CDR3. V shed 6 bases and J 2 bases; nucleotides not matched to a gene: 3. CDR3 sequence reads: CSVSTSGGQETQYF. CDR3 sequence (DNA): TGCAGCGTCTCGACTAGCGGGGGGCAAGAGACCCAGTACTTC.

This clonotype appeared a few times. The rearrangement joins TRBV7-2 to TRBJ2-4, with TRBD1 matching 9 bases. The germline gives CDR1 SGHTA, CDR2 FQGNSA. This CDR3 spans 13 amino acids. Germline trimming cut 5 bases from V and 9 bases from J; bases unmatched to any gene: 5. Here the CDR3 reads CASSPGQGSIQYF. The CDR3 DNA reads TGTGCCAGCAGCCCGGGACAGGGTAGCATTCAGTACTTC.

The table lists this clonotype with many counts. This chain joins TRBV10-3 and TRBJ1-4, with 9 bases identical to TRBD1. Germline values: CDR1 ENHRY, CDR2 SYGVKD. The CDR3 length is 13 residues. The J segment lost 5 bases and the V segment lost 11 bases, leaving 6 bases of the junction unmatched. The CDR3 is CASRQGENEKLFF. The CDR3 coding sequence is TGTGCCTCAAGACAGGGGGAGAATGAAAAACTGTTTTTT.

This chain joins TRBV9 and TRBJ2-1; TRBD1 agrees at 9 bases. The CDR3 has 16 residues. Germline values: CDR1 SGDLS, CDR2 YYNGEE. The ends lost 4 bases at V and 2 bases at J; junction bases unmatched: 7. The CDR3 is CASSIRRDRAYNEQFF. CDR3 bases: TGTGCCAGCAGCATCCGGCGGGACAGGGCCTACAATGAGCAGTTCTTC.

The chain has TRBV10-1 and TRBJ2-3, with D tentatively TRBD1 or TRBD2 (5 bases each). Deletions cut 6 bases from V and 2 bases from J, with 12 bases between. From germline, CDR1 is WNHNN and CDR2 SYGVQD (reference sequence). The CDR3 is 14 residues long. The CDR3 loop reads CASRGASPTDTQYF. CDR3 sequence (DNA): TGCGCCAGCAGAGGGGCTAGCCCCACAGATACGCAGTATTTT.

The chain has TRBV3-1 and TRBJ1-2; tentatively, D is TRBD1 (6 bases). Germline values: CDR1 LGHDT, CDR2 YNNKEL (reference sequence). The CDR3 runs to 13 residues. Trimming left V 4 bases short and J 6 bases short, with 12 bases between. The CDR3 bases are TGTGCCAGCAGCCTACAGGGAGGGGATGGCTACACCTTC. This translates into CASSLQGGDGYTF. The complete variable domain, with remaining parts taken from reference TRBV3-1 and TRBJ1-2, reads DTAVSQTPKYLVTQMGNDKSIKCEQNLGHDTMYWYKQDSKKFLKIMFSYNNKELIINETVPNRFSPKSPDKAHLNLHINSLELGDSAVYFCASSLQGGDGYTFGSGTRLTVV.

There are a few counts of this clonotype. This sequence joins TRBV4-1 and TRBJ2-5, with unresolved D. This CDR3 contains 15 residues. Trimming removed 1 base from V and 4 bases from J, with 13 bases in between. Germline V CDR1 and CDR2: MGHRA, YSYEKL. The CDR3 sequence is CASSQGIGPAETQYF. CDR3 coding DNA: TGCGCCAGCAGCCAAGGAATCGGACCGGCAGAGACCCAGTACTTC.

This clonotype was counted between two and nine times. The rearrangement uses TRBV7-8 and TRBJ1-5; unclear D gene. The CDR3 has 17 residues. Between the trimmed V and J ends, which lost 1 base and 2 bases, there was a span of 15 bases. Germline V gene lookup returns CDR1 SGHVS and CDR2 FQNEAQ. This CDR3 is CASSLVRRVRGNQPQHF. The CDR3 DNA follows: TGTGCCAGCAGCTTAGTCCGGCGGGTTCGTGGCAATCAGCCCCAGCATTTT.

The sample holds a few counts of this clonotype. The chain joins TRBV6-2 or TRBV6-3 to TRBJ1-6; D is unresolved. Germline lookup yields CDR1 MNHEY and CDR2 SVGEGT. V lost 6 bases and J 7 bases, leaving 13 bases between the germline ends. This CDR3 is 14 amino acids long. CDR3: CASSNPQRNSPLHF. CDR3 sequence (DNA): TGTGCCAGCAGCAATCCCCAGCGGAATTCACCCCTCCACTTT.

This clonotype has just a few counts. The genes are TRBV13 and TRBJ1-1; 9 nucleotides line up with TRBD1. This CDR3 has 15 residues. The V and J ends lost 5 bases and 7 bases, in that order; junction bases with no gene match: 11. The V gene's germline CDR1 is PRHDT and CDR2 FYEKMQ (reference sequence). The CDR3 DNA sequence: TGTGCCAGCAGCACGCGACAGGGGGAAGAGGTTGAAGCTTTCTTT. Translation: CASSTRQGEEVEAFF.

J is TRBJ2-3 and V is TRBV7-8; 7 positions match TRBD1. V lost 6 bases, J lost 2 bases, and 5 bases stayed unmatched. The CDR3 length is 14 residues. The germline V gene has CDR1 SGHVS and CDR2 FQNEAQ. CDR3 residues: CASSHDRATDTQYF. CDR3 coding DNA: TGTGCCAGCAGTCATGACAGGGCCACAGATACGCAGTATTTT.